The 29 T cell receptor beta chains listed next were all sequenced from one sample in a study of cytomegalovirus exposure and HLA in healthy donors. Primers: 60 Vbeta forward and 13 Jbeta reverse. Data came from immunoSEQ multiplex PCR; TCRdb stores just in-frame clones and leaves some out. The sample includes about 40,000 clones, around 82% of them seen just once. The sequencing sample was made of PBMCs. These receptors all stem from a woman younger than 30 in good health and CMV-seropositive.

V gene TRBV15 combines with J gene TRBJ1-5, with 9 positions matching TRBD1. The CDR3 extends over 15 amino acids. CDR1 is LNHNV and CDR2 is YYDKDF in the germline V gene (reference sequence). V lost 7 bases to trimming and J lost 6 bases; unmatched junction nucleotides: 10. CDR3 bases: TGTGCCACCAAGGTGGACAGGGGAATAGGTCAGCCCCAGCATTTT. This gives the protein CATKVDRGIGQPQHF.

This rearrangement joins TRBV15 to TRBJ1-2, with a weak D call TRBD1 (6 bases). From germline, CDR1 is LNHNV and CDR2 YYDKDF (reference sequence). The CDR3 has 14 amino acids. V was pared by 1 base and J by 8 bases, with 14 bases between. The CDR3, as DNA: TGTGCCACCAGCAGAGTCAGTGCGGGGGGCGGCTACACCTTC. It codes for CATSRVSAGGGYTF.

The CDR3 loop reads CASSLERDTEAFF. CDR3 nucleotides: TGTGCCAGCAGCTTAGAGCGGGACACTGAAGCTTTCTTT. This chain uses TRBV7-8 with TRBJ1-1; no firm D call. The CDR3 is 13 amino acids. CDR1 SGHVS and CDR2 FQNEAQ come from the germline V gene. V was pared by 1 base and J by 3 bases, with 6 bases between. Full variable domain (remainder filled in from reference TRBV7-8 and TRBJ1-1): GAGVSQSPRYKVAKRGQDVALRCDPISGHVSLFWYQQALGQGPEFLTYFQNEAQLDKSGLPSDRFFAERPEGSVSTLKIQRTQQEDSAVYLCASSLERDTEAFFGQGTRLTVV.

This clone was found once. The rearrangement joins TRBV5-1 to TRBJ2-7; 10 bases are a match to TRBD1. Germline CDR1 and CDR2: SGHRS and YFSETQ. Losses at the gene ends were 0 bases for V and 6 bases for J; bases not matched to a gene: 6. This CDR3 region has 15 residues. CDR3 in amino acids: CASSLARTGGTEQYF. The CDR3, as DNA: TGCGCCAGCAGCTTGGCCCGGACAGGGGGGACCGAGCAGTACTTC.

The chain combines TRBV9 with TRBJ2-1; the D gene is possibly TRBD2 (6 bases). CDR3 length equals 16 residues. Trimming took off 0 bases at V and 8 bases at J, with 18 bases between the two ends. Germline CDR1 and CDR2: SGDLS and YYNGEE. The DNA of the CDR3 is TGTGCCAGCAGCGTAGGCCCCGGGGGTCAGGCGTATGAGCAGTTCTTC. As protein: CASSVGPGGQAYEQFF.

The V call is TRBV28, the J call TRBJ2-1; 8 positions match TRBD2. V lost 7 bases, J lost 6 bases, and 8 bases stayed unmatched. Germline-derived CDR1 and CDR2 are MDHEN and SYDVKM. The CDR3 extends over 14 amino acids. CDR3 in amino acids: CASNVGLEGNEQFF. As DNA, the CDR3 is TGTGCCAGCAATGTGGGACTAGAGGGCAATGAGCAGTTCTTC.

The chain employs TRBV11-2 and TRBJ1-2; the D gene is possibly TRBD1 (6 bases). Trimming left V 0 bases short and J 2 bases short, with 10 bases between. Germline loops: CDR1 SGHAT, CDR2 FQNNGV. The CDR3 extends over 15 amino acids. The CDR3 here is CASSLEGGINYGYTF. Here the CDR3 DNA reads TGTGCCAGCAGCTTAGAAGGGGGAATCAACTATGGCTACACCTTC.

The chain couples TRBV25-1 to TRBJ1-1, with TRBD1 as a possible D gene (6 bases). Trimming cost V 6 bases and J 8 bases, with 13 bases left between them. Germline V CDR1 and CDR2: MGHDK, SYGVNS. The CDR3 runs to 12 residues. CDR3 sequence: CASSPGHPEAFF. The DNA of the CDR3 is TGTGCCAGCAGCCCGGGACACCCAGAAGCTTTCTTT.

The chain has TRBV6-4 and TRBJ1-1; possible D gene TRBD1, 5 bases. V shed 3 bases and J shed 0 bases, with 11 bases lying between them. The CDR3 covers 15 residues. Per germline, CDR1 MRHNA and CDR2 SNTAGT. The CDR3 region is CASSDRGALNTEAFF. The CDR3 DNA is TGTGCCAGCAGTGATCGCGGGGCCCTGAACACTGAAGCTTTCTTT.

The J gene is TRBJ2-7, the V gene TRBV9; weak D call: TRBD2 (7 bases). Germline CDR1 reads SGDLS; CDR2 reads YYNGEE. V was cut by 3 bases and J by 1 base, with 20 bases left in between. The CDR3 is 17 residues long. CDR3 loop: CASSEGGGAGVSYEQYF. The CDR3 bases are TGTGCCAGCAGCGAGGGGGGGGGCGCGGGGGTTTCCTACGAGCAGTACTTC.

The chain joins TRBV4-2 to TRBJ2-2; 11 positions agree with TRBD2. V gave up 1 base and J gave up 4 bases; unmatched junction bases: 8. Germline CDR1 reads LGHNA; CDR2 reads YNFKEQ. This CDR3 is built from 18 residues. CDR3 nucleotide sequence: TGTGCCAGCAGCCAAGTGATAGCGGGGGGGCCGGGCACCGGGGAGCTGTTTTTT. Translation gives CASSQVIAGGPGTGELFF.

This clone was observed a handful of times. The CDR3 DNA reads TGTGCCAGCAGTTACACTAGCGGGGGGCCAGATACGCAGTATTTT. Translating gives CASSYTSGGPDTQYF. The rearrangement uses TRBV6-5 and TRBJ2-3; 12 positions match TRBD2. This CDR3 has 15 residues. V lost 2 bases to trimming and J lost 4 bases; unmatched junction nucleotides: 1. Germline V lookup: CDR1 MNHEY, CDR2 SVGAGI.

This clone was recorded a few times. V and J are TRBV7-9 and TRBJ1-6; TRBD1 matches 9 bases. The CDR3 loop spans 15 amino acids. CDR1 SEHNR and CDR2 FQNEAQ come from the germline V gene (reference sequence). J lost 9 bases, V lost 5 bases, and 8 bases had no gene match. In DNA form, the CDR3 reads TGTGCCAGCAGCCCCCTCGACAGGGGGACTTCACCCCTCCACTTT. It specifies CASSPLDRGTSPLHF.

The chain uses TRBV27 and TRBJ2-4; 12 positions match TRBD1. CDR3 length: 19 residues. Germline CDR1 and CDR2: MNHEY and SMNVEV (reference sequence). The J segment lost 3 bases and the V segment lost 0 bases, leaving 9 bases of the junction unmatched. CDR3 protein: CASSLSRGDRGRNKNIQYF. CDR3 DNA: TGTGCCAGCAGTTTATCGAGAGGGGACAGGGGGCGTAACAAAAACATTCAGTACTTC.

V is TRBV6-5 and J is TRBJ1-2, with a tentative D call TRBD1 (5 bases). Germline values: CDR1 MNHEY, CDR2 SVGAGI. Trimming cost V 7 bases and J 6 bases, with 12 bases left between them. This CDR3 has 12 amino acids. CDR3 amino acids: CASTDSGNGYTF. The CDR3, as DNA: TGTGCCAGCACCGACAGCGGGAATGGCTACACCTTC.

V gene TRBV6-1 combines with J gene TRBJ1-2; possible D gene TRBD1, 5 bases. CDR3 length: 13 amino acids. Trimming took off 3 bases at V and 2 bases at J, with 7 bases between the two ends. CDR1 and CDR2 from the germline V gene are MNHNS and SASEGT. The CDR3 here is CASSDRQNYGYTF. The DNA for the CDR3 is TGTGCCAGCAGTGACCGACAGAACTATGGCTACACCTTC.

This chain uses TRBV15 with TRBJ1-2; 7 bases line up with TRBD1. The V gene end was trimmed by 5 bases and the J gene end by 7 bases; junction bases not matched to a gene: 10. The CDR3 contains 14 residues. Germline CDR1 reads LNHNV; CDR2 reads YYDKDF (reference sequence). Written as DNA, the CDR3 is TGTGCCACCAGCGACCGAACGACAGGGTCTGGCTACACCTTC. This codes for CATSDRTTGSGYTF.

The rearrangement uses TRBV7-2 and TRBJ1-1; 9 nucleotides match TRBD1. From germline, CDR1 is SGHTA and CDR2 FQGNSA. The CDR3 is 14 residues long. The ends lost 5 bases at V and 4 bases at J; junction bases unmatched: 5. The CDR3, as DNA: TGTGCCAGCAGCAGAGACAGGGGGGCCACTGAAGCTTTCTTT. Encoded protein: CASSRDRGATEAFF.

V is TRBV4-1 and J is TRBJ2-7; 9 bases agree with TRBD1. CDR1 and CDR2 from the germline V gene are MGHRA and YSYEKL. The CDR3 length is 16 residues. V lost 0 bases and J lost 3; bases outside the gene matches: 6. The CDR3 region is CASSQEGTGGRYEQYF. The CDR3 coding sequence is TGCGCCAGCAGCCAAGAGGGCACAGGGGGCCGCTACGAGCAGTACTTC.

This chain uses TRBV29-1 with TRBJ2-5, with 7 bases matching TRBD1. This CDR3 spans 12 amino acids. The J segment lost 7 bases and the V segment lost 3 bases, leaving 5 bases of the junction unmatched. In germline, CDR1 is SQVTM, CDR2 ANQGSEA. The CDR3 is CSVDRGLGTQYF. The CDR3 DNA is TGCAGCGTTGACAGGGGGTTAGGGACCCAGTACTTC. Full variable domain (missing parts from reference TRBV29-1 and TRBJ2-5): SAVISQKPSRDICQRGTSLTIQCQVDSQVTMMFWYRQQPGQSLTLIATANQGSEATYESGFVIDKFPISRPNLTFSTLTVSNMSPEDSSIYLCSVDRGLGTQYFGPGTRLLVL.

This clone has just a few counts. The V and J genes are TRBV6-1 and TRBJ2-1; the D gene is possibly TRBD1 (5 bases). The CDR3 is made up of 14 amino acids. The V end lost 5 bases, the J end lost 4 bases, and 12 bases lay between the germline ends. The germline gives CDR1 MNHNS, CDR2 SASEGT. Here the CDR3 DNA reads TGTGCCAGCAGTTTCAGGGTTAGGTACAATGAGCAGTTCTTC. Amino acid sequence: CASSFRVRYNEQFF.

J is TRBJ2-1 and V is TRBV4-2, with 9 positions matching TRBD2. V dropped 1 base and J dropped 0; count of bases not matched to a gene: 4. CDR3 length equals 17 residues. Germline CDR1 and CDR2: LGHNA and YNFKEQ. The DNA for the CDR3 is TGTGCCAGCAGCCAAGGACTAGCGGAAAGCTCCTACAATGAGCAGTTCTTC. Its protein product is CASSQGLAESSYNEQFF.

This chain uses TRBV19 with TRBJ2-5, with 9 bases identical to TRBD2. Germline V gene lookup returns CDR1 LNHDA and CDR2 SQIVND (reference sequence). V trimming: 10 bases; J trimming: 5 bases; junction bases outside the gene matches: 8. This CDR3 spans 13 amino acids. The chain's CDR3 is CATGRLADETQYF. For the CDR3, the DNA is TGTGCCACCGGGCGACTAGCGGACGAGACCCAGTACTTC. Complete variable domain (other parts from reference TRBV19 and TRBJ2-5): DGGITQSPKYLFRKEGQNVTLSCEQNLNHDAMYWYRQDPGQGLRLIYYSQIVNDFQKGDIAEGYSVSREKKESFPLTVTSAQKNPTAFYLCATGRLADETQYFGPGTRLLVL.

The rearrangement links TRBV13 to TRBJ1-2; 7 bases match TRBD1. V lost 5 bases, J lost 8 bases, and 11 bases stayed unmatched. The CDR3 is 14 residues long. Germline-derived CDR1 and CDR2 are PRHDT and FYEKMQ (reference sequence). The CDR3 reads CASSPIEGAGGYTF. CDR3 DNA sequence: TGTGCCAGCAGCCCCATAGAGGGGGCGGGGGGCTACACCTTC.

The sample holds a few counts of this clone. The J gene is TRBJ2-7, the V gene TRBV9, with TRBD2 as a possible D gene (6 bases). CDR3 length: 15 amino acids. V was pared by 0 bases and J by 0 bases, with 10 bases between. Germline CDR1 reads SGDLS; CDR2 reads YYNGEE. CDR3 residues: CASSVEAGSSYEQYF. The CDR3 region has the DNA TGTGCCAGCAGCGTAGAGGCGGGAAGCTCCTACGAGCAGTACTTC.

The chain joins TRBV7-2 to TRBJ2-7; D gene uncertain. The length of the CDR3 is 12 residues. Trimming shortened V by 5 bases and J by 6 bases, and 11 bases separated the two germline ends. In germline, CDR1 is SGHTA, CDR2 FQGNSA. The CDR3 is CASSPVRGEQYF. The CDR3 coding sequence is TGTGCCAGCAGCCCCGTCCGAGGCGAGCAGTACTTC.

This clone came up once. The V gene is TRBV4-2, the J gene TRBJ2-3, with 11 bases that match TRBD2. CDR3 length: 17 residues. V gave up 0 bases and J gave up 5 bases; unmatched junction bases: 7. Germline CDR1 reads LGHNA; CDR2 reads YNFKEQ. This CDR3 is CASSQDSLAGGIDTQYF. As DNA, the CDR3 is TGTGCCAGCAGCCAAGATAGCCTAGCGGGAGGCATAGATACGCAGTATTTT.

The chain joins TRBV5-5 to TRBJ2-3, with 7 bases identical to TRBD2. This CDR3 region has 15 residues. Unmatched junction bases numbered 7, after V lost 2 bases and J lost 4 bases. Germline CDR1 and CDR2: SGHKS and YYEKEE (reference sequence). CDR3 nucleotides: TGTGCCAGCAGCTTAGGTGGGGGGAGGGCAGATACGCAGTATTTT. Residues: CASSLGGGRADTQYF.

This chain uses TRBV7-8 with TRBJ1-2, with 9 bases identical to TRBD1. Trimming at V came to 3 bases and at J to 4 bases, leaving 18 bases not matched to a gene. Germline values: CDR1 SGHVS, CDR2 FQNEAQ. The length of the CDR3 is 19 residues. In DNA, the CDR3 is TGTGCCAGCAGCTTTATACCCCGACGGGGACAGGGATTGGGCTATGGCTACACCTTC. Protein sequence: CASSFIPRRGQGLGYGYTF.